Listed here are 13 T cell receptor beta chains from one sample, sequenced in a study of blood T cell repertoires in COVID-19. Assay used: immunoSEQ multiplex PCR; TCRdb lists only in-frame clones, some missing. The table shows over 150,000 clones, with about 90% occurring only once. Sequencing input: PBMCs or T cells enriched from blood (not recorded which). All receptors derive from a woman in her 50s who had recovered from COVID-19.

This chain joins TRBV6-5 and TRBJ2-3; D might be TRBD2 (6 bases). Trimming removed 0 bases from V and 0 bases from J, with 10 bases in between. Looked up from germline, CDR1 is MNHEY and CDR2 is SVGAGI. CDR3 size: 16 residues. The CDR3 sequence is CASSYSLAASTDTQYF. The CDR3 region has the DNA TGTGCCAGCAGTTACTCCTTAGCGGCTAGCACAGATACGCAGTATTTT.

The CDR3 sequence is CASSDSQDLGNGYTF. The CDR3 DNA sequence: TGTGCCAGCAGTGATAGTCAAGACCTCGGGAATGGCTACACCTTC. This rearrangement joins TRBV2 to TRBJ1-2; no firm D call. From germline, CDR1 is SNHLY and CDR2 FYNNEI. Trimming cost V 3 bases and J 6 bases, with 17 bases left between them. The CDR3 is 15 residues long.

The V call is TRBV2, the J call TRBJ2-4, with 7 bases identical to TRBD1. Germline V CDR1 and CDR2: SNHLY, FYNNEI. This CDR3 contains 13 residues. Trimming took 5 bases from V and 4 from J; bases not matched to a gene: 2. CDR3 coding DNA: TGTGCCAGCAGTAAGGGACAGAAAAACATTCAGTACTTC. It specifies CASSKGQKNIQYF.

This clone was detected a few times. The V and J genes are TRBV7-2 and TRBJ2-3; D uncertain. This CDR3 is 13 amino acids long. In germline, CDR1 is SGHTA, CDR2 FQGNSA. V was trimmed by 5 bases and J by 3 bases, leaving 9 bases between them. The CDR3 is CASSLVETDTQYF. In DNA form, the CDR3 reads TGTGCCAGCAGCCTCGTGGAGACAGATACGCAGTATTTT.

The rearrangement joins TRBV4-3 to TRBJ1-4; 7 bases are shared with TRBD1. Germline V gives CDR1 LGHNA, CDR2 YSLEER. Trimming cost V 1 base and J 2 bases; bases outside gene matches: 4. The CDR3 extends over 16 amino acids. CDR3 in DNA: TGCGCCAGCAGCCAAGGATTACAGGGGACTAATGAAAAACTGTTTTTT. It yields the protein CASSQGLQGTNEKLFF.

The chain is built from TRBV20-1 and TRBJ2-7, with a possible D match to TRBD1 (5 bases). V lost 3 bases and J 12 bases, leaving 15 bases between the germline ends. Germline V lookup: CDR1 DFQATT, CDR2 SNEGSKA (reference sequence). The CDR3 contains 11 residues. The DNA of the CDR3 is TGCAGTGCTAGGGACATTCAAGTCCCGTACTTC. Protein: CSARDIQVPYF.

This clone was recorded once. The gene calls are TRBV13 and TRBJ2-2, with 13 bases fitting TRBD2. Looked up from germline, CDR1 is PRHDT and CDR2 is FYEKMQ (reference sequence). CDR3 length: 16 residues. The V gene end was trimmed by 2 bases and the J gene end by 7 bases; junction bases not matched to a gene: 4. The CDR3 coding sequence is TGTGCCAGCAGCTTACCGACTAGCGGGAGGAACGGGGAGCTGTTTTTT. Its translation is CASSLPTSGRNGELFF.

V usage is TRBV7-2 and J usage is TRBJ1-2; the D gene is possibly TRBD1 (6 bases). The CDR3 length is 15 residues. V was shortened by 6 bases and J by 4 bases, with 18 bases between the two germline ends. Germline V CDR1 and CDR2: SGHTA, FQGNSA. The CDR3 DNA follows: TGTGCCAGCAGGTCACAGGGCGGATCTGTCTATGGCTACACCTTC. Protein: CASRSQGGSVYGYTF.

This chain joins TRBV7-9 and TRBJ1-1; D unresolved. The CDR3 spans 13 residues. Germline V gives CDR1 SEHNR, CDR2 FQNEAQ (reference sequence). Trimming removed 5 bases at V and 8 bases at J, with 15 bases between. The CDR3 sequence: CASSLGSLREAFF. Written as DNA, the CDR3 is TGTGCCAGCAGCCTGGGCAGCCTTCGGGAAGCTTTCTTT.

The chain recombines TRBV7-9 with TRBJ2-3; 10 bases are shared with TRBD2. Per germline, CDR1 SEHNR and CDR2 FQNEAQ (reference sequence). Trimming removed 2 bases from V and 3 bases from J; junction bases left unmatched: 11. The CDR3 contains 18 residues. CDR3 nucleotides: TGTGCCAGCAGCTTACTTCCAGGGACTAGCGAGGTGACAGATACGCAGTATTTT. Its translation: CASSLLPGTSEVTDTQYF.

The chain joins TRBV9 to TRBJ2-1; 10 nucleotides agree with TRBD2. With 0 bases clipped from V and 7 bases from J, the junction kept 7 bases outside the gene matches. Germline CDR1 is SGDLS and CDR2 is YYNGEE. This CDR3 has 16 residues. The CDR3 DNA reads TGTGCCAGCAGCGTAGCGCCTAGCGGGAGTCAAAATGAGCAGTTCTTC. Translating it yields CASSVAPSGSQNEQFF.

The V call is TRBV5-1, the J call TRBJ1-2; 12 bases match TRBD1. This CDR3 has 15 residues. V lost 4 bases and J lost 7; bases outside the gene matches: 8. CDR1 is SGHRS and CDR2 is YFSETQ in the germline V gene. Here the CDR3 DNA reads TGCGCCAGCAGCACAGCCGGGACAGGGGGCGTTGGCTACACCTTC. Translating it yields CASSTAGTGGVGYTF.

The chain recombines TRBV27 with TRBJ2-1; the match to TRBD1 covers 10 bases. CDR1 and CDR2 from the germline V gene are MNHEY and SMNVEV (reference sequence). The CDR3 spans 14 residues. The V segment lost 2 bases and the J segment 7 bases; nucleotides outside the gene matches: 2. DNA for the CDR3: TGTGCCAGCAGTTTAAGGGGACAGGGGAATGAGCAGTTCTTC. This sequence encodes CASSLRGQGNEQFF.